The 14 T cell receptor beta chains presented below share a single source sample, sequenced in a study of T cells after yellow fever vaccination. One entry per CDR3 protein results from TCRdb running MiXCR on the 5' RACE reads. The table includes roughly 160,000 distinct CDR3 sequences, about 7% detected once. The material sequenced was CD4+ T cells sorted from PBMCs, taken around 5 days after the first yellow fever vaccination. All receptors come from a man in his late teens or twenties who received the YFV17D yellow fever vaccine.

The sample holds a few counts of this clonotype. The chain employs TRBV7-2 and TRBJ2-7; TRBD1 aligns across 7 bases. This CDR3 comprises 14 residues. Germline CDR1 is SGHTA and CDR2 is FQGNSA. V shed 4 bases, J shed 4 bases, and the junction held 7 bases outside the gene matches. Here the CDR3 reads CASSSGGPSYEQYF. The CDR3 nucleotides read TGTGCCAGCAGCTCAGGGGGTCCCTCTTACGAGCAGTACTTC.

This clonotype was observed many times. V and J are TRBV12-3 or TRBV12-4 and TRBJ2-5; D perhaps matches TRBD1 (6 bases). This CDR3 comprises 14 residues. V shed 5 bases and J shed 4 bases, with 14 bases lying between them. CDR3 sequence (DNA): TGTGCCAGCAGTGTCTACCAACAGGGAGAGACCCAGTACTTC. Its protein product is CASSVYQQGETQYF.

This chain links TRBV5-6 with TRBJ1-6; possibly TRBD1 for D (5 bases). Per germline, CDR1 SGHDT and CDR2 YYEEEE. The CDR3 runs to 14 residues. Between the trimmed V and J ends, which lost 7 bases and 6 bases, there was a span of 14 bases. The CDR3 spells CASGRRQSNSPLHF. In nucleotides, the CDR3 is TGTGCCAGCGGGAGAAGACAGAGTAATTCACCCCTCCACTTT.

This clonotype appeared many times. CDR3 nucleotide sequence: TGCAGTGCTAGAGTTCCGGGGGCGCGAATTCAGCCCCAGCATTTT. Residues: CSARVPGARIQPQHF. The J gene is TRBJ1-5, the V gene TRBV20-1; the D gene is possibly TRBD1 (6 bases). Germline V gene sequence: CDR1 DFQATT, CDR2 SNEGSKA (reference sequence). Trimming pared 1 base from V and 6 bases from J, leaving 16 bases between. The CDR3 runs to 15 residues.

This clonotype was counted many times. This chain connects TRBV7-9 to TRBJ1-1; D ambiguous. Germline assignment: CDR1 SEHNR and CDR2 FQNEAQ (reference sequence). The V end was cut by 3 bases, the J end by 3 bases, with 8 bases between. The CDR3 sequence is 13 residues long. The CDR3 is CASSFGQYTEAFF. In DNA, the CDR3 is TGTGCCAGCAGCTTCGGCCAGTACACTGAAGCTTTCTTT. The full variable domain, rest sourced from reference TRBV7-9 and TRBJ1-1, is DTGVSQNPRHKITKRGQNVTFRCDPISEHNRLYWYRQTLGQGPEFLTYFQNEAQLEKSRLLSDRFSAERPKGSFSTLEIQRTEQGDSAMYLCASSFGQYTEAFFGQGTRLTVV.

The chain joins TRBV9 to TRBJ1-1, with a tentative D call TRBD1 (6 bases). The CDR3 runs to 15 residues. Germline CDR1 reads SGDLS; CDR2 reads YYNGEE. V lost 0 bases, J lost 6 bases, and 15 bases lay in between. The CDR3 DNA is TGTGCCAGCAGCGTAGCTCCGACAGGTGTTGCTGAAGCTTTCTTT. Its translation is CASSVAPTGVAEAFF.

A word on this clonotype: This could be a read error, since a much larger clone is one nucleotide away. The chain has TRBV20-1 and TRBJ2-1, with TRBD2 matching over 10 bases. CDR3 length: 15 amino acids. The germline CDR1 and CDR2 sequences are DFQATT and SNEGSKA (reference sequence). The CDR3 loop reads CRASGGGLAYNEQFF. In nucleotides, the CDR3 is TGCCGTGCTAGCGGGGGCGGGTTGGCCTACAATGAGCAGTTCTTC.

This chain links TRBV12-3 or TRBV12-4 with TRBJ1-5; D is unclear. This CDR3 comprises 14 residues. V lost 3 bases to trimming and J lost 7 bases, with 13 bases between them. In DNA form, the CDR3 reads TGTGCCAGCAGTTTGATTATCGGGGTCCAGCCCCAGCATTTT. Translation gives CASSLIIGVQPQHF.

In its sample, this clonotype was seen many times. The CDR3 here is CSASDILEGGETQYF. As DNA, the CDR3 is TGCAGTGCTAGCGACATCCTAGAGGGAGGCGAGACCCAGTACTTC. J is TRBJ2-5 and V is TRBV20-1; tentative D call: TRBD2 (6 bases). This CDR3 has 15 amino acids. Per germline, CDR1 DFQATT and CDR2 SNEGSKA (reference sequence). V gave up 3 bases and J gave up 5 bases, with 19 bases separating them.

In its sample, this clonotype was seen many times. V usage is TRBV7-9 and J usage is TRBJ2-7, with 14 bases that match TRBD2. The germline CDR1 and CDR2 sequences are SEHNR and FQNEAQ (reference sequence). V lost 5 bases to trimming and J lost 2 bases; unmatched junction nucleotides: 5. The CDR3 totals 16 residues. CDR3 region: CASSILTSGGAYEQYF. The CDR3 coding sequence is TGTGCCAGCAGCATCCTGACTAGCGGGGGGGCCTACGAGCAGTACTTC.

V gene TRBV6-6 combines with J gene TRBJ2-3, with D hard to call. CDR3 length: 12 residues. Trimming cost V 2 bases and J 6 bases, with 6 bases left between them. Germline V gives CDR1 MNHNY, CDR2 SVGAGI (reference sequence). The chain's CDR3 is CASSYRVDTQYF. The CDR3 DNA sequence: TGTGCCAGCAGTTACAGGGTTGATACGCAGTATTTT.

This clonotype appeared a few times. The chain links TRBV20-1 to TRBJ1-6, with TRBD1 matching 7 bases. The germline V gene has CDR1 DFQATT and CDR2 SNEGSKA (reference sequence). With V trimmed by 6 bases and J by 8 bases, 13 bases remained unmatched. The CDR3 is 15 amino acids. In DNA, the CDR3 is TGCAGTGCCCAGGGGGGCAGGGCCCTTTATTCACCCCTCCACTTT. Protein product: CSAQGGRALYSPLHF.

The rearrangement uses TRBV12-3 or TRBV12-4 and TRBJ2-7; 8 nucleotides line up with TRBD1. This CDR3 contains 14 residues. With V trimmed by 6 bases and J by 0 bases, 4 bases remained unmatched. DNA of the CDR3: TGTGCCAGCAGCTCCGACAGGGGCTCCTACGAGCAGTACTTC. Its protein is CASSSDRGSYEQYF.

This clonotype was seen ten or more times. The CDR3 DNA reads as TGTGCCAGCCGGCTAACAGGGGTGCGCGGCTACACCTTC. This codes for CASRLTGVRGYTF. The V gene is TRBV12-3 or TRBV12-4, the J gene TRBJ1-2; 7 bases fit TRBD1. V shed 8 bases, J shed 8 bases, and the junction held 11 bases outside the gene matches. This CDR3 contains 13 residues.